The clone carrying this TCR beta chain has a handful of counts. Its antigen is not identified. The source of the sample is a study of shared clonotypes between healthy human individuals. The overall study: For every donor, three CD4 naive, three CD4 memory, two CD8 naive and one CD8 memory plates were used.

The study drew all its donors from Caucasian adults living in Nashville, Tennessee. Points from the study as a whole: Memory subsets generally showed lower estimated richness than naive subsets. Sharing across four donors was seen in around 5% of naive CD4 clonotypes.

V lost 4 bases, J lost 0 bases, and 16 bases lay in between. The CDR3 covers 17 residues. Germline assignment: CDR1 MDHEN and CDR2 SYDVKM. Libraries were prepared by immunoSEQ multiplex PCR; TCRdb keeps only in-frame clonotypes and omits some of them. The data hold about a million clones, with around three quarters observed a single time. The sample consisted of memory CD4+ T cells from PBMCs. Subset indicated: CD45RA-negative fraction. This TCR was sampled from a man younger than 30 in good health. Some clones in this sample may be carry-over from other donors' samples. J is TRBJ1-5 and V is TRBV28; TRBD1 might be the D (6 bases). The CDR3 is CASSSTGTLLSNQPQHF. Written as DNA, the CDR3 is TGTGCCAGCAGTTCAACCGGGACACTGCTTAGCAATCAGCCCCAGCATTTT.